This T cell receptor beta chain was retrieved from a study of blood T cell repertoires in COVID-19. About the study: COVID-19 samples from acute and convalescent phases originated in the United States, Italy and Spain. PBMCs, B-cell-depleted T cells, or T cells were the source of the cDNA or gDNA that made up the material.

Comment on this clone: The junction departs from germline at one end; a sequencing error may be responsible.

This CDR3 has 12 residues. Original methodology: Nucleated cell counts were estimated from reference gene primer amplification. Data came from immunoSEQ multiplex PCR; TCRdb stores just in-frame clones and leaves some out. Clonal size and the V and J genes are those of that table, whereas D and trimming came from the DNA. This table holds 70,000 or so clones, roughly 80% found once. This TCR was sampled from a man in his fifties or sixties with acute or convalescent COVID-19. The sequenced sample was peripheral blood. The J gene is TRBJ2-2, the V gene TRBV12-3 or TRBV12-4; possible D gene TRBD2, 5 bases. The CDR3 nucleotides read TGTGCCAGCAGTTTTAACACCGGGGAGCCGTTTTTT. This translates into CASSFNTGEPFF.